This T cell receptor (beta chain) was profiled in a study of T-cell memory formation after mild COVID-19. Germline CDR1 SNHLY, CDR2 FYNNEI. This CDR3 is 15 amino acids long. V was pared by 2 bases and J by 5 bases, with 13 bases between. TCRdb re-called the 5' RACE reads through MiXCR, storing one row per CDR3 protein. The repertoire holds roughly 380,000 distinct CDR3 sequences, with over 25% as singletons. What was sequenced was PBMCs or a T cell subset sorted from them (not recorded which). This sequence joins TRBV2 and TRBJ2-1; no reliable D call. This TCR derives from an adult woman who had mild COVID-19 (a few samples of this study predate the infection). Cell type and time point are not known. The CDR3 reads CASSERAGPNNEQFF. In DNA, the CDR3 is TGTGCCAGCAGTGAACGAGCAGGTCCCAACAATGAGCAGTTCTTC.